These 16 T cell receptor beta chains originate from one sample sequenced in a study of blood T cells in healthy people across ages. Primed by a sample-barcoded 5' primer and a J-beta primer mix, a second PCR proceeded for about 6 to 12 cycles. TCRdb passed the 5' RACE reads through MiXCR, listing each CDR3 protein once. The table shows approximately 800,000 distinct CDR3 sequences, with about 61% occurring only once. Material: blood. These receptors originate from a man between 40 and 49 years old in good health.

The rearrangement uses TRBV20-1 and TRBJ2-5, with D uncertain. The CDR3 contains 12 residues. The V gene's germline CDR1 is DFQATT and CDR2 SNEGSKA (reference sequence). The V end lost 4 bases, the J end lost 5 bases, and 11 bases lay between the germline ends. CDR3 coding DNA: TGCAGTGCTAACGATAGGCTGGAGACCCAGTACTTC. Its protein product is CSANDRLETQYF.

The CDR3 loop is CSAQIAGRPGEQYF. Here the CDR3 DNA reads TGCAGTGCTCAGATAGCGGGACGGCCTGGCGAGCAGTACTTC. The V and J genes are TRBV20-1 and TRBJ2-4; 8 bases map to TRBD2. The DNA end is more similar to TRBJ2-7, so the J call may be wrong. The germline gives CDR1 DFQATT, CDR2 SNEGSKA (reference sequence). The CDR3 covers 14 residues.

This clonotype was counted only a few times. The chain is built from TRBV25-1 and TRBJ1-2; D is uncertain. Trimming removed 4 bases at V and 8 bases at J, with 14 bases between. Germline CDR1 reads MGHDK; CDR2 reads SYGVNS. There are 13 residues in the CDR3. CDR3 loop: CASSGRLVGGYTF. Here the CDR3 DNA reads TGTGCCAGCAGTGGGCGGTTGGTGGGAGGCTACACCTTC.

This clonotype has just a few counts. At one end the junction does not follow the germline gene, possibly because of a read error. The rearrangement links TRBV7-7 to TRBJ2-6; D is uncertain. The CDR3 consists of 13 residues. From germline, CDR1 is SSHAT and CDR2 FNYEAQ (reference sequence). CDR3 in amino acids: CASSPNGANVLTF. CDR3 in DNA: TGTGCTAGCAGCCCGAACGGGGCCAACGTCCTGACTTTC. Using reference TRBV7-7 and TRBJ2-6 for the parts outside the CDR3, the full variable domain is GAGVSQSPRYKVTKRGQDVTLRCDPISSHATLYWYQQALGQGPEFLTYFNYEAQPDKSGLPSDRFSAERPEGSISTLTIQRTEQRDSAMYRCASSPNGANVLTFGAGSRLTVL.

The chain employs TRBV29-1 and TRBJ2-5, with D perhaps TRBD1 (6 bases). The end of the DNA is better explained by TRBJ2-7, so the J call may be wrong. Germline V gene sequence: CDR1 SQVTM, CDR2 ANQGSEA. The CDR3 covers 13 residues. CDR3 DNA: TGCAGCGTTGATGAGGGACACGTCGGCGAGCAGTACTTC. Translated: CSVDEGHVGEQYF.

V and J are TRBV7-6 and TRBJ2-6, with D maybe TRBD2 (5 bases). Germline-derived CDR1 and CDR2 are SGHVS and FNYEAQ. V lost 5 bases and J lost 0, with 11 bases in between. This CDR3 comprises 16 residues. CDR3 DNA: TGTGCCAGCAGCGGCGGACTTACCTCTGGGGCCAACGTCCTGACTTTC. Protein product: CASSGGLTSGANVLTF.

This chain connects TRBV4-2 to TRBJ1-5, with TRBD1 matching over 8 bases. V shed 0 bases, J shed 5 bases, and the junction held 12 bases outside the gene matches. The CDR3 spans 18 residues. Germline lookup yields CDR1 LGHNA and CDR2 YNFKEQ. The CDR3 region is CASSQDPLGQGRHQPQHF. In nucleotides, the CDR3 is TGTGCCAGCAGCCAAGACCCCCTTGGACAGGGTCGGCATCAGCCCCAGCATTTT.

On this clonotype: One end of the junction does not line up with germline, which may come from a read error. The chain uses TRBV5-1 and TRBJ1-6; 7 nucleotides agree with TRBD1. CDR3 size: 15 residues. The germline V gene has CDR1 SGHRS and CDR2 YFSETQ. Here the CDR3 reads CASSRLWDSDSPLHF. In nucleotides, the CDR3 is TGCGCCAGCAGCCGACTCTGGGACAGTGATTCGCCCCTCCACTTT.

This CDR3 is CASKYKGRLRETQYF. The CDR3 nucleotides are TGTGCCAGCAAGTATAAGGGACGCTTACGAGAGACCCAGTACTTC. This chain uses TRBV28 with TRBJ2-5; possibly TRBD1 or TRBD2 for D (5 bases each). V lost 7 bases to trimming and J lost 4 bases, with 19 bases between them. From germline, CDR1 is MDHEN and CDR2 SYDVKM. The CDR3 totals 15 residues.

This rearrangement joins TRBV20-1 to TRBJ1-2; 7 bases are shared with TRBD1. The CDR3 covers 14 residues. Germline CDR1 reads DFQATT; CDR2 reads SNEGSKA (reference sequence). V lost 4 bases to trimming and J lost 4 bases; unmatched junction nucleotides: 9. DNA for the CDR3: TGCAGTGCTATTGGGACAGAATCATCCTATGGCTACACCTTC. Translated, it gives CSAIGTESSYGYTF.

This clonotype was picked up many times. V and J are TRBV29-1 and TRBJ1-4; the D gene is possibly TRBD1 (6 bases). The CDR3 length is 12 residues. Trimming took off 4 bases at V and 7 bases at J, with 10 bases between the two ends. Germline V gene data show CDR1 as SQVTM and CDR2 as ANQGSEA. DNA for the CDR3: TGCAGCGTTGGGACAGCCGTTGAAAAACTGTTTTTT. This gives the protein CSVGTAVEKLFF.

The CDR3 DNA follows: TGCAGCACCCAACCCCCCGGGACAGGGTACAATGAGCAGTACTTC. Encoded protein: CSTQPPGTGYNEQYF. The rearrangement uses TRBV29-1 and TRBJ2-1; 9 bases fit TRBD1. The tail of the sequence fits TRBJ2-7 better, so the J call may be wrong. The CDR3 runs to 15 residues. Germline lookup yields CDR1 SQVTM and CDR2 ANQGSEA.

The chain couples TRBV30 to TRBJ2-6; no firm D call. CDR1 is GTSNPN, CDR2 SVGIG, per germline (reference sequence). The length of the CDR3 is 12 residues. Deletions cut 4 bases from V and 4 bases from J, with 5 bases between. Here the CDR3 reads CAWISGANVLTF. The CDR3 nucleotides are TGTGCCTGGATATCAGGGGCCAACGTCCTGACTTTC.

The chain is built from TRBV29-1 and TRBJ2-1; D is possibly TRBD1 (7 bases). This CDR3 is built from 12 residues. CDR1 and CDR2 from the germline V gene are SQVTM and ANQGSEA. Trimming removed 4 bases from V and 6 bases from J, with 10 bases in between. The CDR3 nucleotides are TGCAGCGTTGGCGGGACAGTCAATGAGCAGTTCTTC. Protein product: CSVGGTVNEQFF.

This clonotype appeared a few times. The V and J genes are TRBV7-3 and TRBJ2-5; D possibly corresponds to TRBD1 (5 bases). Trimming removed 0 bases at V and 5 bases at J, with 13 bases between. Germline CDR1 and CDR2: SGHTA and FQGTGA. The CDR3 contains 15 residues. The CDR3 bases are TGTGCCAGCAGCTTAACGGGGCTGAACAGTGAGACCCAGTACTTC. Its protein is CASSLTGLNSETQYF.

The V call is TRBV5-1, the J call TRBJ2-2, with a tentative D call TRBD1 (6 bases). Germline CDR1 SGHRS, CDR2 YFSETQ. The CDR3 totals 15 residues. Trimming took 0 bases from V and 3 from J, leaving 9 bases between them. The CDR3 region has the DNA TGCGCCAGCAGCTTGGAAGGGGGAGACACCGGGGAGCTGTTTTTT. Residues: CASSLEGGDTGELFF.